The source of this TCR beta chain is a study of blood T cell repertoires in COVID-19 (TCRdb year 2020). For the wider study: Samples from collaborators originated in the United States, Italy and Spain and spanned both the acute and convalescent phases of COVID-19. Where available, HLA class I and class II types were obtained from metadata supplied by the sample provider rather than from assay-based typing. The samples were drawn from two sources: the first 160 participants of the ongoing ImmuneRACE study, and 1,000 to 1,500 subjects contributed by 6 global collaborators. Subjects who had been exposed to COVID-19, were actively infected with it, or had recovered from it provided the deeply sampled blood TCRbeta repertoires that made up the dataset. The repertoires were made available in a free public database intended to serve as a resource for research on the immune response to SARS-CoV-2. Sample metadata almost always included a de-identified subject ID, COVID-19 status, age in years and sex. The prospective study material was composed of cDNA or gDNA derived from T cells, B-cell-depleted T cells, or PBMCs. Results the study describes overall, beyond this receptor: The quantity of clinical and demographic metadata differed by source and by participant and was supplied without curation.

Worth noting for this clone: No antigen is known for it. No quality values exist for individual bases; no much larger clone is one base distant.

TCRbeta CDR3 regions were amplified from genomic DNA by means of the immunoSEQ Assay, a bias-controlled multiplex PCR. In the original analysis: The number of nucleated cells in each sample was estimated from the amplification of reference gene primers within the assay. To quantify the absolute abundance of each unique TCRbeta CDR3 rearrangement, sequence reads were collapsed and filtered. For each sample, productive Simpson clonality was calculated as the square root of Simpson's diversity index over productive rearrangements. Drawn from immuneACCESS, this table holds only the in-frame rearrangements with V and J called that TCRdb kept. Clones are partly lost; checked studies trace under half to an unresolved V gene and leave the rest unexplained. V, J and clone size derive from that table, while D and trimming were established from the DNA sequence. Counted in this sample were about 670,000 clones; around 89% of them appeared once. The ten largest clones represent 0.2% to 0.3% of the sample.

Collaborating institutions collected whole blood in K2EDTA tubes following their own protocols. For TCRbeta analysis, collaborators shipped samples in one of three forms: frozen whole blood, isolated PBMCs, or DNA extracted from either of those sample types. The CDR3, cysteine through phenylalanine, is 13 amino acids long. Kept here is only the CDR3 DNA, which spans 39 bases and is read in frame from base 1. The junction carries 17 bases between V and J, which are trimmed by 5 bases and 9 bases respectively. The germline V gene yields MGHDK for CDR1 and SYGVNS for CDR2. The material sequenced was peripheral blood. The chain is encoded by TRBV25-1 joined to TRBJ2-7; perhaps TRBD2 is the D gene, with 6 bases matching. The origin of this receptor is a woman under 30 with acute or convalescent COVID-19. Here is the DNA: TGTGCCAGCAGTCAAGACGGGGGTTATGTGCAGTACTTC. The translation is CASSQDGGYVQYF.